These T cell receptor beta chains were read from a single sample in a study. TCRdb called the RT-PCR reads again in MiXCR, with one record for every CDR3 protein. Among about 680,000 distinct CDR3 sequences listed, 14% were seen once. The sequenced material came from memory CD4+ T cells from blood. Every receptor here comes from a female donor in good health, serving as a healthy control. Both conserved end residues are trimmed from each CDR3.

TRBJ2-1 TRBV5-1 ASSLAPTDGDNEQF
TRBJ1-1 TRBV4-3 ASSQGTTAF
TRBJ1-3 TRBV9 ASSETGTGVNTIY
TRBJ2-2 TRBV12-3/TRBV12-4 ASSLAGGRTGELF
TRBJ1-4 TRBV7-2 ASSLVANTNEKLF
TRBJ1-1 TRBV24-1 ATSGGTRNTEAF
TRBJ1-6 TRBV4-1 ASSQPDRENSPLH
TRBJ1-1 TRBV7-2 ASSSQGQDTEAF
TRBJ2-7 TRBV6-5 ASSPRDRVDYEQY
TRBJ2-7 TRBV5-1 ASSASGRAGEQY
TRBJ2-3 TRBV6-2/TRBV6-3 ASTRPGTDTQY
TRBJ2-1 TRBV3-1 ASSQAKSSYNEQF
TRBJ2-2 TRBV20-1 SAGNNQPGHTGELF
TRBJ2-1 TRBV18 AGRKQANNEQF
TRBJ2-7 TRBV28 ASSPPLGQGSSYEQY
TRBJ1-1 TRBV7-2 ASSPDRRAEAF
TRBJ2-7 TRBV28 ASRGLAGGSSYEQY
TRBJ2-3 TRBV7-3 ASSLSGRVGDTQY
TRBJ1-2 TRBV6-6 ASTPDDRPGGYT
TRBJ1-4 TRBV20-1 SARDEGAREKLF
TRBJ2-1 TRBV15 ATSRGGTSVNEQF
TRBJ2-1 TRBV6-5 ASSPSRGGGYNEQF
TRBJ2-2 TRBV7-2 ASSPFERGGNTGELF
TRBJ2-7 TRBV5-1 ASSVTGLRSYEQY
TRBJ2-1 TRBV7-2 ASSSPPPRDEQF
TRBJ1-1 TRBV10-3 AIRRQQSTEAF
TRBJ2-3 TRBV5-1 ASRSGQETDTQY
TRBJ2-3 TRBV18 ASSPKGAADTQY
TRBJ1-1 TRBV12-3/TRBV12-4 ASSLFQLNTEAF
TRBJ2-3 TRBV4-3 ASSQNRLAGVINEQY
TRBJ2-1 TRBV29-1 SAPGSGSGNEQF
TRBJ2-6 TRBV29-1 SAEGQGSGANVLT
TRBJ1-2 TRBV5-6 ASVIWGQGYGYT
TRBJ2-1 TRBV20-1 SASAGAYGEQF
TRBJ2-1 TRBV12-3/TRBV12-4 ASSRGLVGGPNEQF
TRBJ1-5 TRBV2 ASSEDHSNQPQH
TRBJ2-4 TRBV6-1 ASSENILAKNIQY
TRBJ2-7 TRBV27 ASSFTGQDNYEQY
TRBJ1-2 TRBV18 ASSPLTETYGYT
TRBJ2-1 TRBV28 ASSSGGQGTYNEQF
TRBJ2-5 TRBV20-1 SARGLAGNGETQY
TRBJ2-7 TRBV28 ASDRGDREQY
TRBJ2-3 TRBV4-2 ASSQTQVHTDTQY